These T cell receptor beta chains were read from a single sample in a study of a mutant IDH1 vaccine in newly diagnosed glioma. TCRdb keeps only in-frame clones here, not all; method: immunoSEQ multiplex PCR. This table holds roughly 32,000 clones, roughly four fifths found once. No cognate antigen is known for these TCRs. This sample comprised PBMCs, obtained from a glioma patient whose treatment included an IDH1 peptide vaccine. The receptors originated from a woman younger than 35 with glioma. Each CDR3 is given with its conserved first and last residue. D genes are given only for firm matches. Size is stated for part of the rows, as once, few or many counts, or as a class when the clone is expanded.

TRBJ2-3	TRBV5-8	.	TRBD2	CASSPGLAGSRDTQYF	TGTGCCAGCAGCCCAGGACTAGCGGGGTCGAGGGATACGCAGTATTTT
TRBJ1-3	TRBV28	.	.	CASSLVRGSGNTIYF	TGTGCCAGCAGTTTGGTTAGGGGCTCTGGAAACACCATATATTTT
TRBJ1-5	TRBV19	.	TRBD1	CASAVKGASNQPQHF	TGTGCCAGTGCGGTCAAGGGGGCCAGCAATCAGCCCCAGCATTTT
TRBJ1-2	TRBV14	.	.	CASSQSPVGSGYTF	TGTGCCAGCAGCCAGTCCCCAGTCGGGTCTGGCTACACCTTC
TRBJ1-5	TRBV6-1	.	.	CASSEEGRPQHF	TGTGCCAGCAGTGAAGAGGGAAGGCCCCAGCATTTT
TRBJ1-2	TRBV20-1	.	.	CSGRGPWGYTF	TGCAGTGGTAGAGGCCCGTGGGGCTACACCTTC
TRBJ1-1	TRBV4-1	few	.	CASSQGGAEAFF	TGCGCCAGCAGCCAAGGAGGGGCAGAAGCTTTCTTT
TRBJ1-1	TRBV18	once	TRBD1	CASSPPLTGTTEAFF	TGTGCCAGCTCACCACCCTTGACAGGGACTACTGAAGCTTTCTTT
TRBJ1-3	TRBV10-2	.	.	CASSEWRGLSGNTIYF	TGCGCCAGCAGTGAGTGGCGCGGGCTCTCTGGAAACACCATATATTTT
TRBJ1-4	TRBV25-1	once	.	CASSEAGTDWEEKLFF	TGTGCCAGCAGTGAGGCGGGGACGGACTGGGAGGAAAAACTGTTTTTT
TRBJ2-1	TRBV5-1	.	TRBD2	CASSGPGLAGAGEQFF	TGCGCCAGCAGCGGACCGGGACTAGCGGGAGCGGGTGAGCAGTTCTTC
TRBJ2-2	TRBV5-1	.	.	CASSESPAANTGELFF	TGCGCCAGCAGCGAGTCCCCAGCGGCGAACACCGGGGAGCTGTTTTTT
TRBJ1-2	TRBV5-5	.	.	CASSLAPVIYGYTF	TGTGCCAGCAGCTTGGCCCCAGTCATCTATGGCTACACCTTC
TRBJ2-7	TRBV9	once	.	CASGGLDEQYF	TGTGCCAGCGGGGGTTTGGACGAGCAGTACTTC
TRBJ2-2	TRBV27	.	.	CASSRSQRELFF	TGTGCCAGCAGTCGGTCTCAGCGGGAGCTGTTTTTT
TRBJ2-7	TRBV19	.	TRBD1	CASSIPRQGMAYEQYF	TGTGCCAGTAGTATCCCTCGACAGGGTATGGCCTACGAGCAGTACTTC
TRBJ2-7	TRBV19	.	.	CASSIEIADTRNYEQYF	TGTGCCAGTAGTATTGAAATTGCGGACACAAGGAACTACGAGCAGTACTTC
TRBJ1-2	TRBV19	.	TRBD1	CASTNRDRGRGGYTF	TGTGCCAGTACGAATAGGGACAGGGGGCGCGGTGGCTACACCTTC
TRBJ2-1	TRBV30	.	TRBD2	CAWSAGLAGVNEQFF	TGTGCCTGGAGTGCAGGACTAGCGGGGGTCAATGAGCAGTTCTTC
TRBJ2-7	TRBV19	.	.	CASDSGGYEQYF	TGTGCCAGTGACTCTGGAGGGTACGAGCAGTACTTC
TRBJ1-1	TRBV14	few	.	CASSQAGEAFF	TGTGCCAGCAGCCAAGCGGGAGAAGCTTTCTTT
TRBJ1-1	TRBV30	few	TRBD1	CAWKGGAGMNTEAFF	TGTGCCTGGAAAGGGGGCGCGGGTATGAACACTGAAGCTTTCTTT
TRBJ1-2	TRBV10-3	.	.	CAISERPGGPYGYTF	TGTGCCATCAGTGAGCGACCGGGAGGCCCTTATGGCTACACCTTC
TRBJ2-1	TRBV7-2	.	TRBD2	CASSPDSGGAAYNEQFF	TGTGCCAGCAGCCCTGATAGCGGGGGGGCAGCTTACAATGAGCAGTTCTTC
TRBJ2-2	TRBV6-4	.	.	CASSRTGNTGELFF	TGTGCCAGCAGTCGGACTGGTAACACCGGGGAGCTGTTTTTT
TRBJ2-2	TRBV5-8	.	.	CASIETGELFF	TGTGCCAGCATCGAGACCGGGGAGCTGTTTTTT
TRBJ2-7	TRBV4-3	.	.	CASSQMTGTYTYEQYF	TGCGCCAGCAGCCAAATGACCGGGACCTATACCTACGAGCAGTACTTC
TRBJ1-1	TRBV28	.	.	CASTPFSEILEAFF	TGTGCCAGCACCCCCTTCTCCGAGATACTTGAAGCTTTCTTT
TRBJ2-7	TRBV13	.	.	CASSSRTEQGASYEQYF	TGTGCCAGCAGCTCCCGGACAGAACAGGGTGCCTCCTACGAGCAGTACTTC